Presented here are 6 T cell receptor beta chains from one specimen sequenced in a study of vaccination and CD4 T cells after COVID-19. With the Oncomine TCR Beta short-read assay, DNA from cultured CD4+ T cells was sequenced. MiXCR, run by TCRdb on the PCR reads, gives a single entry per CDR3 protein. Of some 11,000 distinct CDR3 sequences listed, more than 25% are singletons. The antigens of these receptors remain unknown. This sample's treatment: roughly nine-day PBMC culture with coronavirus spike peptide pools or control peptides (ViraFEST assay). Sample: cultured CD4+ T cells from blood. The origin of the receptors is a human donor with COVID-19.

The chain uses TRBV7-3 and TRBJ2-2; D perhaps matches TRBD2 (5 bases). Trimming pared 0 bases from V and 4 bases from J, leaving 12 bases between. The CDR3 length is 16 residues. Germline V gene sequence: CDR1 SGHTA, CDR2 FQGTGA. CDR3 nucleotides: TGTGCCAGCAGCTTAACGGTTAGCGTCGGCACCGGGGAGCTGTTTTTT. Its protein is CASSLTVSVGTGELFF.

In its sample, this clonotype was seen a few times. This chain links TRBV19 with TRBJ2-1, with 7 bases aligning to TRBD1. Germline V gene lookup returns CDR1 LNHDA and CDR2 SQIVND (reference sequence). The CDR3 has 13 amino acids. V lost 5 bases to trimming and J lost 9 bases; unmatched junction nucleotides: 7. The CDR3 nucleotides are TGTGCCAGTAGTGCCAGGGACAGACTTGAGCAGTTCTTC. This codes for CASSARDRLEQFF.

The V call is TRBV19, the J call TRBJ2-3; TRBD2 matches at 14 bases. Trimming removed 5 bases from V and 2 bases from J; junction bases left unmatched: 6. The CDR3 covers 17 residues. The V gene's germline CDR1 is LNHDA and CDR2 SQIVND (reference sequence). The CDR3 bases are TGTGCCAGTAGTCCGAGACTAGCGGGGGGGCCCACAGATACGCAGTATTTT. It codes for CASSPRLAGGPTDTQYF.

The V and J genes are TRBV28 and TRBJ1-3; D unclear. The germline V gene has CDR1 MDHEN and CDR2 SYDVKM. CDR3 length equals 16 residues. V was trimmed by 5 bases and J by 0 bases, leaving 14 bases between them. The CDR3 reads CASSRVRVLSGNTIYF. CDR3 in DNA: TGTGCCAGCAGTAGGGTGCGCGTCCTCTCTGGAAACACCATATATTTT.

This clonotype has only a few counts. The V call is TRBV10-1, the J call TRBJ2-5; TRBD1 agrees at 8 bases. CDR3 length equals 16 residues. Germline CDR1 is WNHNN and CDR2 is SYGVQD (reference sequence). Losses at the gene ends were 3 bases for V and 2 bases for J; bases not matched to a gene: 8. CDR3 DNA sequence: TGCGCCAGCAGTGAATTCGGCGGGACAGGTCAAGAGACCCAGTACTTC. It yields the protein CASSEFGGTGQETQYF.

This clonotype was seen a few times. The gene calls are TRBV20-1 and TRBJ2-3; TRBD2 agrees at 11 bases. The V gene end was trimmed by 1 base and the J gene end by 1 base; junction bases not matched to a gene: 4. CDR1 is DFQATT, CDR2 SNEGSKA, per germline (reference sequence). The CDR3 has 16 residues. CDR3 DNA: TGCAGTGCTAGAGGCCCGACTAGCGGGGGCACAGATACGCAGTATTTT. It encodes CSARGPTSGGTDTQYF.